The entry below gives a single TCR beta chain sequence along with its context. The clone's antigen remains unknown. The input lacks base qualities; no much larger clone sits a single base away. Enrolling through a virtual design, the prospective study's participants ranged in age from roughly 18 to 100 years and lived across roughly 23 United States geographic areas. In the prospective study, cohorts were assigned on the basis of participant-reported clinical history obtained from a screening survey and a study questionnaire. In the prospective study, whole blood, serum and a nasopharyngeal or oropharyngeal swab were collected from each participant by mobile phlebotomists. Additional blood draws and questionnaires over an approximately 2-month period could optionally be provided by prospective study participants. Blood samples from the prospective study were shipped frozen or at room temperature prior to DNA extraction.

Taken from the germline V gene, the CDR1 and CDR2 loops are SNHLY and FYNNEI. Its CDR3 holds 13 amino acids, cysteine through phenylalanine. The DNA shown is the 39-base CDR3, in frame from base 1. V gives up 0 bases and J gives up 4 bases, and the segment between their germline ends measures 7 bases. The sample comes from a study of blood T cell repertoires in COVID-19 (dated by TCRdb to about 2020). For context, the study as a whole: Collaborator samples came from the United States, Italy and Spain and covered acute and convalescent phases of COVID-19. The material from the prospective study consisted of cDNA or gDNA derived from T cells, B-cell-depleted T cells, or PBMCs. The dataset comprised deeply sampled blood TCRbeta repertoires from subjects exposed to, actively infected with, or recovered from COVID-19. A freely available public database, intended as a resource for researchers studying the immune response to SARS-CoV-2, is where the repertoires were released. Samples came from the ongoing ImmuneRACE study (first 160 participants) plus 1,254 subjects from 6 global collaborators. Nearly every sample came with metadata listing a de-identified subject ID, COVID-19 status, age in years and sex. HLA class I and class II types, where available, came from metadata supplied by the sample provider rather than from assay-based typing. What the study reported, not specific to this receptor: The quantity of clinical and demographic metadata differed by source and by participant and was supplied without curation.

TCRbeta CDR3 regions were amplified from genomic DNA using the immunoSEQ Assay, a bias-controlled multiplex PCR. In the paper's pipeline: The number of nucleated cells in each sample was estimated by amplification of reference gene primers within the assay. Sequence reads were collapsed and filtered to measure the absolute abundance of every unique TCRbeta CDR3 rearrangement. Productive Simpson clonality was computed per sample as the square root of Simpson's diversity index over productive rearrangements. Drawn from immuneACCESS, this table holds only the in-frame rearrangements with V and J called that TCRdb kept. Clones are partly lost; checked studies trace under half to an unresolved V gene and leave the rest unexplained. V and J calls and clone size are copied from that table; D and trimming were computed from the DNA. The sample table holds about 180,000 clones, of which 85% to 90% were seen once. The top ten clonotypes cover 2% to 2.5% of the sample.

The sequence is built from TRBV2 and TRBJ2-7; the D gene remains uncertain. The sample was PBMCs or T cells enriched from blood (not recorded which). This TCR derives from a woman aged 40 to 49 with acute COVID-19. CDR3 sequence: CASSEAQTYEQYF. The nucleotides read TGTGCCAGCAGTGAAGCCCAGACTTACGAGCAGTACTTC.